The entry that follows covers one T cell receptor (beta chain) sequence. The data derive from a study of blood T cell repertoires in COVID-19. CDR1 is KGHSH, CDR2 LQKENI, per germline. V lost 1 base, J lost 5 bases, and 4 bases stayed unmatched. The CDR3 has 14 residues. Produced via immunoSEQ multiplex PCR; TCRdb's table is partial and in-frame only. The sample carries about 260,000 clones, 88% recorded once. The chain employs TRBV18 and TRBJ2-5, with 7 bases matching TRBD1. The clonotype was recovered from a woman in her seventies with COVID-19, enrolled during active disease. Specimen: peripheral blood. The CDR3 protein is CASSPLTGEETQYF. CDR3 DNA: TGTGCCAGCTCACCACTAACAGGGGAGGAGACCCAGTACTTC.